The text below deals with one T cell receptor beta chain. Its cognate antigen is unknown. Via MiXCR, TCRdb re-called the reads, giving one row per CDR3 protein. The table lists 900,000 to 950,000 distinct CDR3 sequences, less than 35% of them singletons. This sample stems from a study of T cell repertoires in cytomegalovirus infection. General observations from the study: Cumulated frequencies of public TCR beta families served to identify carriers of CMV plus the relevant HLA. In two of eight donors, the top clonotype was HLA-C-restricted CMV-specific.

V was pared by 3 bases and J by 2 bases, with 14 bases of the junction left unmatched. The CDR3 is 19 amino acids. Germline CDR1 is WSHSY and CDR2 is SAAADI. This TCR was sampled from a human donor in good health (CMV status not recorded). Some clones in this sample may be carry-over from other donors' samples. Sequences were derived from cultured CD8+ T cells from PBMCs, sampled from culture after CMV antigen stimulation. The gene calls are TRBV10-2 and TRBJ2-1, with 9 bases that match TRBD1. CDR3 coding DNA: TGCGCCAGCAGTGAACCCGGGACAGGGAACGAGACCCCCTACAATGAGCAGTTCTTC. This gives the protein CASSEPGTGNETPYNEQFF.